The 16 T cell receptor beta chains in this list originate from one sample, sequenced in a study of cytomegalovirus exposure and HLA in healthy donors. PCR was performed using 60 Vbeta and 13 Jbeta primers. Data came from immunoSEQ multiplex PCR; TCRdb stores just in-frame clones and leaves some out. Here the sample spans roughly 180,000 clones, about four fifths being singletons. What was sequenced was PBMCs. These receptors were taken from a female donor in good health and CMV-seronegative.

The DNA of the CDR3 is TGCGCCAGCAGCCAAGACAGGGGGTACACTGAAGCTTTCTTT. Translating it yields CASSQDRGYTEAFF. J is TRBJ1-1 and V is TRBV4-3, with 7 bases lining up with TRBD1. CDR1 and CDR2 from the germline V gene are LGHNA and YSLEER. The CDR3 has 14 residues. The V segment lost 0 bases and the J segment 3 bases; nucleotides outside the gene matches: 1.

The CDR3 is CSALQVGELFF. CDR3 sequence (DNA): TGCAGTGCGCTCCAGGTCGGGGAGCTGTTTTTT. The genes are TRBV20-1 and TRBJ2-2; no reliable D call. Germline V gene data show CDR1 as DFQATT and CDR2 as SNEGSKA (reference sequence). V lost 6 bases to trimming and J lost 7 bases, with 9 bases between them. The CDR3 consists of 11 residues.

The table lists this clone with a few counts. This chain connects TRBV6-1 to TRBJ1-1; D not certain. V shed 2 bases and J shed 6 bases, with 10 bases lying between them. The CDR3 length is 13 residues. Germline V lookup: CDR1 MNHNS, CDR2 SASEGT. The CDR3 protein is CASSEYYQAEAFF. The CDR3, as DNA: TGTGCCAGCAGTGAATATTACCAGGCTGAAGCTTTCTTT.

The gene calls are TRBV27 and TRBJ1-1; 7 bases are a match to TRBD1. CDR1 is MNHEY, CDR2 SMNVEV, per germline (reference sequence). The CDR3 totals 14 residues. The junction had 4 bases not matched to a gene; V was cut back by 2 bases and J by 4 bases. CDR3 DNA sequence: TGTGCCAGCAGTTTACGACAGGGCGCCACTGAAGCTTTCTTT. This translates into CASSLRQGATEAFF.

The V gene is TRBV2, the J gene TRBJ2-7, with D possibly matching TRBD2 (7 bases). From germline, CDR1 is SNHLY and CDR2 FYNNEI. The CDR3 extends over 16 amino acids. Between the trimmed V and J ends, which lost 1 base and 7 bases, there was a span of 20 bases. The CDR3 sequence is CASSEGGGWGMREQYF. CDR3 DNA sequence: TGTGCCAGCAGTGAAGGGGGGGGCTGGGGGATGAGGGAGCAGTACTTC. Based on the CDR3 plus reference TRBV2 and TRBJ2-7, the full variable domain is EPEVTQTPSHQVTQMGQEVILRCVPISNHLYFYWYRQILGQKVEFLVSFYNNEISEKSEIFDDQFSVERPDGSNFTLKIRSTKLEDSAMYFCASSEGGGWGMREQYFGPGTRLTVT.

The CDR3 nucleotides read TGTGCCAGCTCCACACAGGGGGACTACGAGCAGTACTTC. It is translated as CASSTQGDYEQYF. This chain connects TRBV18 to TRBJ2-5; 8 nucleotides align to TRBD1. The DNA end favors TRBJ2-7, so the J call may be wrong. The CDR3 contains 13 residues. CDR1 is KGHSH, CDR2 LQKENI, per germline.

This clone was counted between two and nine times. The chain joins TRBV12-5 to TRBJ2-2, with TRBD2 matching over 10 bases. This CDR3 contains 15 residues. The ends lost 3 bases at V and 6 bases at J; junction bases unmatched: 4. Germline-derived CDR1 and CDR2 are LGHNT and FRNRAP. CDR3 bases: TGTGCTAGTGGTTTCTTACTAGCGGGACCCGGGGAGCTGTTTTTT. Its translation: CASGFLLAGPGELFF.

DNA of the CDR3: TGTGCCAGCAGCTTATATCCCTCGGTTGCTGAAAAACTGTTTTTT. Translating it yields CASSLYPSVAEKLFF. The chain carries TRBV7-6 and TRBJ1-4; no clear D. From germline, CDR1 is SGHVS and CDR2 FNYEAQ. The CDR3 runs to 15 residues. V lost 2 bases, J lost 7 bases, and 14 bases lay in between.

This clone was recorded a few times. The chain couples TRBV15 to TRBJ2-3, with a weak D call TRBD2 (6 bases). The germline gives CDR1 LNHNV, CDR2 YYDKDF (reference sequence). V was shortened by 4 bases and J by 6 bases, with 14 bases between the two germline ends. The CDR3 has 14 residues. The CDR3 nucleotides read TGTGCCACCAGCAAGTCCCCCCGGGGGGATACGCAGTATTTT. This sequence encodes CATSKSPRGDTQYF.

The V call is TRBV2, the J call TRBJ2-3, with D unclear. The CDR3 consists of 16 residues. The V end was cut by 8 bases, the J end by 2 bases, with 20 bases between. Germline CDR1 is SNHLY and CDR2 is FYNNEI. This CDR3 reads CASLGENPLHTDTQYF. In nucleotides, the CDR3 is TGTGCCAGCCTCGGAGAGAACCCTTTACACACAGATACGCAGTATTTT.

The sample holds a few counts of this clone. V gene TRBV7-2 combines with J gene TRBJ1-1; D uncertain. Deletions cut 5 bases from V and 4 bases from J, with 14 bases between. The CDR3 runs 14 residues. The V gene's germline CDR1 is SGHTA and CDR2 FQGNSA. The CDR3 nucleotides read TGTGCCAGCAGCGAGCTCCCGGGGAGCACTGAAGCTTTCTTT. Translating gives CASSELPGSTEAFF.

J is TRBJ1-3 and V is TRBV5-4; 7 bases are a match to TRBD1. The CDR3 is 16 amino acids. The V gene end was trimmed by 3 bases and the J gene end by 0 bases; junction bases not matched to a gene: 6. Germline-derived CDR1 and CDR2 are SGHNT and YYREEE (reference sequence). CDR3 sequence reads: CASSSGQERSGNTIYF. The CDR3 DNA follows: TGTGCCAGCAGCTCCGGACAGGAGCGCTCTGGAAACACCATATATTTT.

The chain recombines TRBV11-2 with TRBJ2-7; D uncertain. Germline V gives CDR1 SGHAT, CDR2 FQNNGV. This CDR3 has 13 amino acids. Trimming removed 5 bases from V and 5 bases from J, with 13 bases in between. CDR3 region: CASSQVVLHEQYF. In DNA, the CDR3 is TGTGCCAGCAGCCAGGTAGTTCTCCACGAGCAGTACTTC.

J is TRBJ1-2 and V is TRBV6-1; D unclear. V lost 3 bases and J lost 6, with 11 bases in between. Germline values: CDR1 MNHNS, CDR2 SASEGT. The CDR3 contains 13 residues. CDR3 region: CASSELGGDGYTF. The CDR3 region has the DNA TGTGCCAGCAGTGAGCTTGGCGGGGATGGCTACACCTTC.

The V and J genes are TRBV27 and TRBJ1-1; a possible D gene is TRBD1 (6 bases). CDR3 size: 13 residues. Germline V gene data show CDR1 as MNHEY and CDR2 as SMNVEV (reference sequence). Trimming removed 5 bases at V and 6 bases at J, with 13 bases between. CDR3 DNA: TGTGCCAGCAGTAAACCGCCAGGGGCTGAAGCTTTCTTT. It codes for CASSKPPGAEAFF.

The chain couples TRBV27 to TRBJ2-7, with a weak D call TRBD1 (6 bases). CDR1 is MNHEY, CDR2 SMNVEV, per germline (reference sequence). The CDR3 runs to 12 residues. The V gene lost 5 bases and the J gene lost 6 bases, with 11 bases spanning the gap. CDR3 DNA: TGTGCCAGCAGTCCGCAGGGGCGCGAGCAGTACTTC. Protein product: CASSPQGREQYF.